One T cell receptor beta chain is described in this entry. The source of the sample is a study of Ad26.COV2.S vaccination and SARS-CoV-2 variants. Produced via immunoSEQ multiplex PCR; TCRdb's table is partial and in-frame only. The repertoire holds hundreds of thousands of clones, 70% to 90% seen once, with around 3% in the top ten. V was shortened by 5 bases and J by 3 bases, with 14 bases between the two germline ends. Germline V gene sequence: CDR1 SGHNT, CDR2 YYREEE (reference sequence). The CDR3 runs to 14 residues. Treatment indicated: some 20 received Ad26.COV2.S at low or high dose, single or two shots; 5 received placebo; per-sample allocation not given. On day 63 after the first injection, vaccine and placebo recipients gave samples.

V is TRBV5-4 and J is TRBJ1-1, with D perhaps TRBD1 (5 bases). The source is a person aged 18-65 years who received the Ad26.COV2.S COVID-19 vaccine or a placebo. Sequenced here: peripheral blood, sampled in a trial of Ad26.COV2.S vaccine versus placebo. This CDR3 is CASSYRQGDTEAFF. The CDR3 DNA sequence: TGTGCCAGCAGTTATAGGCAGGGAGACACTGAAGCTTTCTTT.